Sequencing of this TCR beta chain was carried out in a study of cytomegalovirus exposure and HLA in healthy donors. V lost 3 bases and J lost 2, with 8 bases in between. The CDR3 runs 14 residues. Germline values: CDR1 MNHNS, CDR2 SASEGT. Some clones are missing from TCRdb's copy, which holds only in-frame ones; the method was immunoSEQ multiplex PCR. The table records 55,000 to 65,000 clones, approximately 96% of them present only once. The source is a man in his late teens or twenties in good health and CMV-seronegative. The genes are TRBV6-1 and TRBJ2-1; possibly TRBD1 for D (6 bases). Sequences were obtained from PBMCs. Written as DNA, the CDR3 is TGTGCCAGCAGTGATCAGGGGACCTACAATGAGCAGTTCTTC. Amino acids: CASSDQGTYNEQFF.